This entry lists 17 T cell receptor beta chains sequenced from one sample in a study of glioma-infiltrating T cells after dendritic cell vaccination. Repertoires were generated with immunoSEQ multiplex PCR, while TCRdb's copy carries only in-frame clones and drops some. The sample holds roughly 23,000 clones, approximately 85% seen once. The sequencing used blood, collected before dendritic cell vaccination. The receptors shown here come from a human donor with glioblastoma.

The CDR3 bases are TGTGCCAGCAGCTGGACCTCACGGACAGAGGACACCGGGGAGCTGTTTTTT. Residues: CASSWTSRTEDTGELFF. V usage is TRBV7-6 and J usage is TRBJ2-2, with D tentatively TRBD1 (6 bases). Per the germline V gene, CDR1 is SGHVS and CDR2 is FNYEAQ. The ends were cut back, 4 bases at V and 3 bases at J, with 18 bases in the middle. This CDR3 comprises 17 residues.

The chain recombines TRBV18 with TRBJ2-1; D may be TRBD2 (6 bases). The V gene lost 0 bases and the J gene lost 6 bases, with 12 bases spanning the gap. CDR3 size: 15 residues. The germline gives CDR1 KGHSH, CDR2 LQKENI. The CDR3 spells CASSPPGLALNEQFF. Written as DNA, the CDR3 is TGTGCCAGCTCACCACCGGGACTGGCCCTCAATGAGCAGTTCTTC.

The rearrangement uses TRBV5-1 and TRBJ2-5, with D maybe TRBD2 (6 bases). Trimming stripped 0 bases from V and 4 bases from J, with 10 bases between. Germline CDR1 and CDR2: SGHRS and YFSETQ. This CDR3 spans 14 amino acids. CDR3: CASSLGAGRETQYF. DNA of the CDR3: TGCGCCAGCAGCTTGGGGGCGGGGCGAGAGACCCAGTACTTC.

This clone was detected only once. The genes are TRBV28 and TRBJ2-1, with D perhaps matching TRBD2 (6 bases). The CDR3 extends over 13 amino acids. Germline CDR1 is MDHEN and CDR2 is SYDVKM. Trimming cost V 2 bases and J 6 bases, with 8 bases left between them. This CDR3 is CASSLAGFNEQFF. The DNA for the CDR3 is TGTGCCAGCAGTTTAGCGGGGTTCAATGAGCAGTTCTTC.

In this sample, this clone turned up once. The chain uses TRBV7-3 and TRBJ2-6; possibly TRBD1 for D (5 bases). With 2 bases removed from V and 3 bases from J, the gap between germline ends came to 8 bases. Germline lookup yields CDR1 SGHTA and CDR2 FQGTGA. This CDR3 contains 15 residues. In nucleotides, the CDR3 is TGTGCCAGCAGCTTAGACAGTTATGGGGCCAACGTCCTGACTTTC. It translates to CASSLDSYGANVLTF. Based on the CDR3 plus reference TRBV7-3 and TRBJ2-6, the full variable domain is GAGVSQTPSNKVTEKGKYVELRCDPISGHTALYWYRQSLGQGPEFLIYFQGTGAADDSGLPNDRFFAVRPEGSVSTLKIQRTERGDSAVYLCASSLDSYGANVLTFGAGSRLTVL.

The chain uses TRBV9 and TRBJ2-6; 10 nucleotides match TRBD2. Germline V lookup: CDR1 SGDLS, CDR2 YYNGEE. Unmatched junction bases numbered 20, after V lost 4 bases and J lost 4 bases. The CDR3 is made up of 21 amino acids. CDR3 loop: CASSLRGEGSGRLRGANVLTF. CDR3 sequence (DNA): TGTGCCAGCAGCCTCCGGGGGGAGGGTAGCGGGAGGTTGAGAGGGGCCAACGTCCTGACTTTC.

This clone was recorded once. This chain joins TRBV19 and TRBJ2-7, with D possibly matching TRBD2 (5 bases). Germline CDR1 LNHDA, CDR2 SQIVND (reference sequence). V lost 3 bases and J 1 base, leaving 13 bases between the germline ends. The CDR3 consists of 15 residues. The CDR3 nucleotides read TGTGCCAGTAGTATTGACTACCGCCCTTCCTACGAGCAGTACTTC. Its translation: CASSIDYRPSYEQYF.

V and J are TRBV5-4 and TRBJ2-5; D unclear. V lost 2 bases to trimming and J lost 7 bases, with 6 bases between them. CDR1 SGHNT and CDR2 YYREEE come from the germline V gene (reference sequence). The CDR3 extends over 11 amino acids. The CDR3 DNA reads TGTGCCAGCAGCTTTAGTGGGACCCAGTACTTC. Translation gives CASSFSGTQYF.

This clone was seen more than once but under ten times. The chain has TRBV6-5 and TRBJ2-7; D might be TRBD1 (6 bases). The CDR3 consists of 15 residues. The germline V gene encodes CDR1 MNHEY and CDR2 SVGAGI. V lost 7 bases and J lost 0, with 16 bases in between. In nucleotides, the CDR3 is TGTGCCAGCAACAGGGCCGCGGGCGGCTCCTACGAGCAGTACTTC. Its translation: CASNRAAGGSYEQYF.

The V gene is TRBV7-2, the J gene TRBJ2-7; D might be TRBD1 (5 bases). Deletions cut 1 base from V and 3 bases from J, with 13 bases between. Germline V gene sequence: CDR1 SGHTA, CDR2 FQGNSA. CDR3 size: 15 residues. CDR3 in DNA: TGTGCCAGCAGCTTAGGTAGGGGATTAGGCTACGAGCAGTACTTC. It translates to CASSLGRGLGYEQYF.

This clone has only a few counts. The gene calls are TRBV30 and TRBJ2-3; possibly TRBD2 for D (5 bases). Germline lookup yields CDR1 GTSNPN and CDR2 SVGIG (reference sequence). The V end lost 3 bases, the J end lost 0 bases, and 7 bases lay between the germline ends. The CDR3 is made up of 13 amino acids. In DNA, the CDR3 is TGTGCCTGGAGCGGGGTTAGCACAGATACGCAGTATTTT. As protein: CAWSGVSTDTQYF.

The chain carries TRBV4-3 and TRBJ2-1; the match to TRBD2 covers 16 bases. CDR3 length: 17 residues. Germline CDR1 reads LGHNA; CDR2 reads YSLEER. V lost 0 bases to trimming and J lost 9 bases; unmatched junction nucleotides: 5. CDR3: CASSQEGTSGRGGEQFF. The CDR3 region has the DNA TGCGCCAGCAGCCAAGAAGGGACTAGCGGGAGGGGGGGTGAGCAGTTCTTC.

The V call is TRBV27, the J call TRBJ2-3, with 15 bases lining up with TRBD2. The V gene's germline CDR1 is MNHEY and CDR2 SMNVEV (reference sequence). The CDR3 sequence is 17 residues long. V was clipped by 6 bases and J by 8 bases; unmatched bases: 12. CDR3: CASSPGLAGGAAPTQYF. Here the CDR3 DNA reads TGTGCCAGCAGCCCCGGACTAGCGGGAGGGGCAGCTCCTACGCAGTATTTT.

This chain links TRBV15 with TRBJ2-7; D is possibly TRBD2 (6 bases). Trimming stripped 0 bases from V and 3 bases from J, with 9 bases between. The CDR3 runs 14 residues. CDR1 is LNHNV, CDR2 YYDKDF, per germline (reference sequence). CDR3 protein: CATSRDPGSYEQYF. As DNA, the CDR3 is TGTGCCACCAGCAGAGATCCCGGGAGCTACGAGCAGTACTTC.

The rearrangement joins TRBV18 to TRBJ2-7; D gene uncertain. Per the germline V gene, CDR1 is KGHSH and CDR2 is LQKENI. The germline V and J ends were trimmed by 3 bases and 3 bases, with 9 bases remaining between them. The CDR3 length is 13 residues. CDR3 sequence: CASSPQNSYEQYF. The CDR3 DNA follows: TGTGCCAGCTCACCCCAAAACAGCTACGAGCAGTACTTC.

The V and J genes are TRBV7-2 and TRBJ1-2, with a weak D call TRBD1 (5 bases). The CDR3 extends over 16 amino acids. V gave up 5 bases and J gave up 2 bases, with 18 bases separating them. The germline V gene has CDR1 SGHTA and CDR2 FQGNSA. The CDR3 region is CASSTYSGGENYGYTF. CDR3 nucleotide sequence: TGTGCCAGCAGCACTTACTCTGGGGGGGAAAACTATGGCTACACCTTC.

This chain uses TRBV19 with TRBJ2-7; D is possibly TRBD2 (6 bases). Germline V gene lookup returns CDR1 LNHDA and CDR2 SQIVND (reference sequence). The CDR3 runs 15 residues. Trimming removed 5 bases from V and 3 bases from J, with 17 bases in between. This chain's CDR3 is CASSAVGGASYEQYF. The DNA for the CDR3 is TGTGCCAGTAGTGCCGTGGGCGGGGCAAGCTACGAGCAGTACTTC.